Following are 11 T cell receptor beta chains from one sample sequenced in a study of cytomegalovirus exposure and HLA in healthy donors (dated by TCRdb to the late 2010s). Library preparation was by the immunoSEQ multiplex PCR assay. The multiplex PCR relied on a mix of 60 forward primers for TCR Vbeta segments and 13 reverse primers for TCR Jbeta segments. The table was pulled from immuneACCESS by TCRdb, which kept in-frame rearrangements only. Such tables lose some clones; where checked, under half of the loss comes from unresolved V genes, and the rest has no known cause. The sample table contains fewer than 200,000 clones; only one count was recorded for around 86% of them. Roughly 1.6% of the sample comes from the top ten. Sample: PBMCs. These receptors all stem from a man aged 50-60 years in good health and CMV-seronegative.

V is TRBV27 and J is TRBJ1-1, with D uncertain. The length of the CDR3 is 14 residues. Trimming cost V 7 bases and J 3 bases, with 15 bases left between them. Germline CDR1 and CDR2: MNHEY and SMNVEV (reference sequence). DNA of the CDR3: TGTGCCAGCATGCCCTTGGGAGCATACACTGAAGCTTTCTTT. Its translation is CASMPLGAYTEAFF.

This chain uses TRBV6-6 with TRBJ1-4; D is possibly TRBD1 (5 bases). Germline V gene lookup returns CDR1 MNHNY and CDR2 SVGAGI (reference sequence). This CDR3 has 14 residues. Trimming took 5 bases from V and 0 from J, leaving 7 bases between them. This CDR3 reads CASSGQATNEKLFF. The CDR3 coding sequence is TGTGCCAGCAGTGGACAAGCAACTAATGAAAAACTGTTTTTT.

V and J are TRBV7-9 and TRBJ1-5; D gene unclear. With 4 bases removed from V and 6 bases from J, the gap between germline ends came to 10 bases. This CDR3 region has 13 residues. Looked up from germline, CDR1 is SEHNR and CDR2 is FQNEAQ (reference sequence). The DNA for the CDR3 is TGTGCCAGCAGCTCTACGAGCGGTCAGCCCCAGCATTTT. The encoded protein is CASSSTSGQPQHF.

The rearrangement joins TRBV18 to TRBJ1-1; D might be TRBD1 (6 bases). Per the germline V gene, CDR1 is KGHSH and CDR2 is LQKENI. CDR3 length: 12 amino acids. V was cut by 4 bases and J by 8 bases, with 11 bases left in between. The DNA for the CDR3 is TGTGCCAGCTCACGGGGGCAGGCCGAAGCTTTCTTT. This codes for CASSRGQAEAFF.

The chain carries TRBV18 and TRBJ1-2; 7 nucleotides align to TRBD1. V was clipped by 2 bases and J by 2 bases; unmatched bases: 2. The CDR3 is 14 residues long. CDR1 is KGHSH, CDR2 LQKENI, per germline. CDR3 in amino acids: CASSPGTANYGYTF. In DNA, the CDR3 is TGTGCCAGCTCACCAGGGACAGCAAACTATGGCTACACCTTC.

The V and J genes are TRBV19 and TRBJ1-4, with TRBD1 matching over 8 bases. Trimming took 7 bases from V and 5 from J; bases not matched to a gene: 12. CDR1 LNHDA and CDR2 SQIVND come from the germline V gene (reference sequence). There are 16 residues in the CDR3. Here the CDR3 reads CASKDRALGPNEKLFF. The CDR3 DNA reads TGTGCCAGTAAGGACAGGGCGCTCGGCCCGAATGAAAAACTGTTTTTT.

This chain uses TRBV28 with TRBJ2-7; 11 bases match TRBD2. The CDR3 is made up of 14 amino acids. Germline V gene sequence: CDR1 MDHEN, CDR2 SYDVKM. V shed 7 bases and J 7 bases; nucleotides not matched to a gene: 9. CDR3 DNA sequence: TGTGCCAGCACCAAACTAGCGGGAGTCTTAGAGCAGTACTTC. It codes for CASTKLAGVLEQYF. Complete variable domain (other parts from reference TRBV28 and TRBJ2-7): DVKVTQSSRYLVKRTGEKVFLECVQDMDHENMFWYRQDPGLGLRLIYFSYDVKMKEKGDIPEGYSVSREKKERFSLILESASTNQTSMYLCASTKLAGVLEQYFGPGTRLTVT.

This clone was seen only once. The chain is built from TRBV6-1 and TRBJ1-2; TRBD1 is a possible D gene (6 bases). There are 15 residues in the CDR3. Germline CDR1 is MNHNS and CDR2 is SASEGT. Trimming took 8 bases from V and 3 from J, leaving 19 bases between them. The DNA of the CDR3 is TGTGCCAGCGCGTCTGGGGGGGCAGGGGACTATGGCTACACCTTC. This encodes CASASGGAGDYGYTF.

The CDR3 spells CASSLAFRGGTYEQYF. Written as DNA, the CDR3 is TGTGCCAGCAGCTTAGCGTTCAGAGGCGGGACCTACGAGCAGTACTTC. The chain joins TRBV7-2 to TRBJ2-5; weak D call: TRBD2 (6 bases). The J call may not be correct, given that the DNA end is closer to TRBJ2-7. The CDR3 sequence is 16 residues long. Germline values: CDR1 SGHTA, CDR2 FQGNSA.

V gene TRBV5-1 combines with J gene TRBJ2-3, with D tentatively TRBD2 (6 bases). Trimming removed 0 bases at V and 3 bases at J, with 11 bases between. The germline V gene has CDR1 SGHRS and CDR2 YFSETQ. This CDR3 has 15 amino acids. CDR3 sequence (DNA): TGCGCCAGCAGCTTGGGAGGGACTGATACAGATACGCAGTATTTT. Protein product: CASSLGGTDTDTQYF.

On this clone itself: At one end, the junction sequence differs from germline, possibly due to a read error. The rearrangement uses TRBV7-9 and TRBJ2-1; 8 bases match TRBD2. The CDR3 is 12 amino acids. The germline CDR1 and CDR2 sequences are SEHNR and FQNEAQ (reference sequence). The CDR3 is CSSSLSGGEQFF. CDR3 DNA sequence: TGTTCCAGCAGCCTGAGCGGGGGCGAGCAGTTCTTC. The variable domain in full, with the rest retrieved from reference TRBV7-9 and TRBJ2-1, is DTGVSQNPRHKITKRGQNVTFRCDPISEHNRLYWYRQTLGQGPEFLTYFQNEAQLEKSRLLSDRFSAERPKGSFSTLEIQRTEQGDSAMYLCSSSLSGGEQFFGPGTRLTVL.